This TCR beta chain was recorded in a study of CD8+CD57+ T cells in acquired aplastic anemia. Researchers used genomic DNA as the template to profile TCR beta VDJ and CDR3. TCRdb itself ran the reads through MiXCR, one entry per CDR3 protein. The table lists 190,000 or so distinct CDR3 sequences, over 55% of them singletons. Between the trimmed V and J ends, which lost 0 bases and 5 bases, there was a span of 13 bases. This CDR3 has 15 residues. Germline V gene data show CDR1 as SEHNR and CDR2 as FQNEAQ (reference sequence). The clonotype was recovered from a human donor in good health. The sequenced sample consisted of sorted CD4+, CD8+, or CD8+CD57+ T cells (not recorded which) from PBMCs. This chain links TRBV7-9 with TRBJ1-1; D not resolved. This CDR3 reads CASSLARGGKTEAFF. In DNA, the CDR3 is TGTGCCAGCAGCTTAGCGCGTGGAGGGAAAACTGAAGCTTTCTTT.